Listed below are T cell receptor beta chains from one sample, sequenced in a study of cytomegalovirus exposure and HLA in healthy donors. Clones were read by immunoSEQ multiplex PCR, and TCRdb kept only the in-frame ones, dropping some. The sample gives approximately 150,000 clones, around 80% of which show up once; about 4.6% is in the top ten. The source material was PBMCs. These TCRs come from a man aged 40-49 years in good health and CMV-seronegative. CDR3s include the opening cysteine and the closing phenylalanine or tryptophan. D genes are given only for firm matches.

>TRBJ2-6|17|-|TRBV5-4
TGTGCCAGCAGCATTGGAGGGGTTTTTGTTGGGGCCAACGTCCTGACTTTC
CASSIGGVFVGANVLTF
>TRBJ1-5|15|-|TRBV6-1
TGTGCCACCTTGTGGGGTGCAAATCAGGGGCAGCCCCAGCATTTT
CATLWGANQGQPQHF
>TRBJ2-2|15|TRBD2|TRBV15
TGTGCCACCAGCAGAGAGGGAGGGACTACCGGGGAGCTGTTTTTT
CATSREGGTTGELFF
>TRBJ2-2|17|TRBD2|TRBV6-1
TGTGCCAGCAGTGCCTTGACTAGCGGGGGGTACACCGGGGAGCTGTTTTTT
CASSALTSGGYTGELFF
>TRBJ1-3|15|-|TRBV13
TGTGCCAGCAGCAAGGACAGAAACTCTGGAAACACCATATATTTT
CASSKDRNSGNTIYF
>TRBJ1-1|14|TRBD1|TRBV13
TGTGCCAGCAGCGGACAGGGGTGGGAAACTGAAGCTTTCTTT
CASSGQGWETEAFF
>TRBJ2-2|15|TRBD1|TRBV6-5
TGTGCCAGCAGCTCAGGGGGCGCGAACACCGGGGAGCTGTTTTTT
CASSSGGANTGELFF
>TRBJ2-2|16|TRBD2|TRBV4-2
TGTGCCAGCAGCCAAGAACTAGCGGTAAACACCGGGGAGCTGTTTTTT
CASSQELAVNTGELFF
>TRBJ1-1|13|-|TRBV5-4
TGTGCCAGCAGGGCACCGTTGAACACTGAAGCTTTCTTT
CASRAPLNTEAFF
>TRBJ2-1|15|-|TRBV10-3
TGTGCCATCAGTGGGGCAGGGGCCACCTACAATGAGCAGTTCTTC
CAISGAGATYNEQFF
>TRBJ1-6|14|-|TRBV11-2
TGTGCCAGCAGCTTAGGCGCAACCGATTCACCCCTCCACTTT
CASSLGATDSPLHF
>TRBJ2-1|18|TRBD2|TRBV7-9
TGTGCCAGCAGCTTAGGACTAGCGGGGGGGCTGTCGAAAAATGAGCAGTTCTTC
CASSLGLAGGLSKNEQFF
>TRBJ2-4|15|TRBD2|TRBV5-1
TGCGCCAGCAGCTTGACTAGCGGGGGGGCATACATTCAGTACTTC
CASSLTSGGAYIQYF
>TRBJ2-5|15|-|TRBV4-3
TGCGCCAGCAGCCAAGATCGGCAGGGTGTGAAGACCCAGTACTTC
CASSQDRQGVKTQYF
>TRBJ1-3|14|-|TRBV9
TGTGCCAGCAGCGAGGGGAATCCTGGAAACACCATATATTTT
CASSEGNPGNTIYF
>TRBJ2-7|19|TRBD1|TRBV4-1
TGCGCCAGCAGCCAAGAAAAGTGGGACAGGGGGCGCGGTGGGTACGAGCAGTACTTC
CASSQEKWDRGRGGYEQYF
>TRBJ1-1|13|-|TRBV14
TGTGCCAGCAGCCAAGAAGAGTGGACTGAAGCTTTCTTT
CASSQEEWTEAFF
>TRBJ2-7|15|-|TRBV7-2
TGTGCCAGCAGCTTAGAGGTTAACAGGGTGATCGAGCAGTACTTC
CASSLEVNRVIEQYF